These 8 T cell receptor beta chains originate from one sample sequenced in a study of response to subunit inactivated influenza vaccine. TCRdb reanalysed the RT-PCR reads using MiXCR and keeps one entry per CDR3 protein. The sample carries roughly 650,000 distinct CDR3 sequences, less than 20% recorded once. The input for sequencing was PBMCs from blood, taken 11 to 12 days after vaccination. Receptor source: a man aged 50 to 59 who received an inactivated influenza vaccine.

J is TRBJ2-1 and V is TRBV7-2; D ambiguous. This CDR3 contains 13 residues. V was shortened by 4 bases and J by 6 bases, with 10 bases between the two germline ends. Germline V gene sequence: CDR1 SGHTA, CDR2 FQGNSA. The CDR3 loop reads CASSSVQVNEQFF. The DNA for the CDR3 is TGTGCCAGCAGCTCTGTCCAGGTCAATGAGCAGTTCTTC.

CDR3 residues: CSAPDASGIRSSYNEQFF. Written as DNA, the CDR3 is TGCAGTGCCCCCGACGCTAGCGGGATCCGTAGCTCCTACAATGAGCAGTTCTTC. This chain links TRBV20-1 with TRBJ2-1; TRBD2 matches at 9 bases. Germline V CDR1 and CDR2: DFQATT, SNEGSKA (reference sequence). The CDR3 length is 18 residues. J lost 0 bases, V lost 6 bases, and 15 bases had no gene match.

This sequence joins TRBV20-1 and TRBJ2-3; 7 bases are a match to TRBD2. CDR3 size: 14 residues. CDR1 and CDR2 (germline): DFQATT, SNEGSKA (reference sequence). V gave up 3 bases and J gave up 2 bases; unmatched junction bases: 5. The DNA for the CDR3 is TGCAGTGCTAGTTTCGCGGGGGTCACAGATACGCAGTATTTT. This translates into CSASFAGVTDTQYF.

In nucleotides, the CDR3 is TGTGCCACCAGACGCCAAAGACTATACGAGCAGTACTTC. Its translation: CATRRQRLYEQYF. This chain uses TRBV15 with TRBJ2-7; D may be TRBD2 (5 bases). The CDR3 is 13 amino acids. Germline V gene lookup returns CDR1 LNHNV and CDR2 YYDKDF (reference sequence). Trimming shortened V by 6 bases and J by 4 bases, and 13 bases separated the two germline ends.

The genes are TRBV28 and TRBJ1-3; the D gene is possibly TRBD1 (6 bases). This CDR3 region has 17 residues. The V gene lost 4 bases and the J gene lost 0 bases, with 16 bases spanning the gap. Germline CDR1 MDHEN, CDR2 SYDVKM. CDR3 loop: CASSSSGQTYSGNTIYF. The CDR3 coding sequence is TGTGCCAGCAGTTCATCCGGACAGACCTACTCTGGAAACACCATATATTTT.

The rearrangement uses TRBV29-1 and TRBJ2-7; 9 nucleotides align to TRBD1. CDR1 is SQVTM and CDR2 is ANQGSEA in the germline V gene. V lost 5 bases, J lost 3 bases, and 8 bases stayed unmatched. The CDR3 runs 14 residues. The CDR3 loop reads CSVTGTGSVYEQYF. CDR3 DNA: TGCAGCGTTACCGGGACAGGGTCCGTCTACGAGCAGTACTTC.

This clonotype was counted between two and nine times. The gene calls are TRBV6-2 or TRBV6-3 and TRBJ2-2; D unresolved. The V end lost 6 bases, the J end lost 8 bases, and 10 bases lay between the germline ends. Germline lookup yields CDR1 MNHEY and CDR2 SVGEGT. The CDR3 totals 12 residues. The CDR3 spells CASRPNSGELFF. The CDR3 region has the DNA TGTGCCAGCAGACCTAATTCTGGGGAGCTGTTTTTT.

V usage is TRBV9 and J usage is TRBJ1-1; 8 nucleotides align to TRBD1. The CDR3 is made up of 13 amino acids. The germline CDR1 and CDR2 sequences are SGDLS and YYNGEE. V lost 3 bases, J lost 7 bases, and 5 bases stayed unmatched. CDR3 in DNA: TGTGCCAGCAGCGCCGGACAGGGTTATGAAGCTTTCTTT. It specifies CASSAGQGYEAFF.